This TCR beta chain derives from a study of T cells in localized non-small cell lung cancer. For this clone: Its target is unknown.

Sequenced by immunoSEQ multiplex PCR; TCRdb stores in-frame clones only, minus some. The data show tens of thousands of clones, roughly 92% seen once. Study-wide findings and caveats: Peak T cell clonality was found in uninvolved adjacent lung, exceeding tumor. Heterogeneity within the tumor remains possible, as just one region underwent sequencing. The appearance of a median around 57 of the top 100 tumor clones was seen in adjacent lung.

The specimen was peripheral blood, collected before any cancer treatment. The TCR sequence derives from a woman aged 40 to 75 with stage I lung adenocarcinoma.

CDR3 amino acids: CASSREIFSGNTIYF. Written as DNA, the CDR3 is TGTGCCAGCAGCCGTGAAATCTTCTCTGGAAACACCATATATTTT. The chain recombines TRBV11-3 with TRBJ1-3; no firm D call. CDR3 length equals 15 residues. Germline CDR1 reads SGHNT; CDR2 reads YENEEA. Trimming removed 5 bases at V and 0 bases at J, with 11 bases between.